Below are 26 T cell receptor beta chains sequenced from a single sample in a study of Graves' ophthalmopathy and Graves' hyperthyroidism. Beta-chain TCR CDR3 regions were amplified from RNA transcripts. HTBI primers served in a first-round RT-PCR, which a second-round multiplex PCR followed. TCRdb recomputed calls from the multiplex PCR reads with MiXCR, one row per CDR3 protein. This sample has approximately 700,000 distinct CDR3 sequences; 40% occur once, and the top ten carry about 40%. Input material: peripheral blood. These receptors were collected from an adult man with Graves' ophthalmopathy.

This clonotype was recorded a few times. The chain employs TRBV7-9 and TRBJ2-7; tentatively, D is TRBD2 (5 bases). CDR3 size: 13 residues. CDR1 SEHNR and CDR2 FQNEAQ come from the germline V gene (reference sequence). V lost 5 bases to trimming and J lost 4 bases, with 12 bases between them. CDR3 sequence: CASSHTTSYEQYF. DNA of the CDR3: TGTGCCAGCAGCCATACCACTAGTTACGAGCAGTACTTC. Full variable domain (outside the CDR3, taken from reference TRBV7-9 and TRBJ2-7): DTGVSQNPRHKITKRGQNVTFRCDPISEHNRLYWYRQTLGQGPEFLTYFQNEAQLEKSRLLSDRFSAERPKGSFSTLEIQRTEQGDSAMYLCASSHTTSYEQYFGPGTRLTVT.

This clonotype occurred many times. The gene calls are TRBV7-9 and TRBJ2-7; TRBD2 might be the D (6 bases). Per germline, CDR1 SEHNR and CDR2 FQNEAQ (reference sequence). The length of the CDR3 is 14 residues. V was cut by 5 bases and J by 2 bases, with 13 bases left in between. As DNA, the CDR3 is TGTGCCAGCAGCACACCAGGGAGGACCTACGAGCAGTACTTC. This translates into CASSTPGRTYEQYF.

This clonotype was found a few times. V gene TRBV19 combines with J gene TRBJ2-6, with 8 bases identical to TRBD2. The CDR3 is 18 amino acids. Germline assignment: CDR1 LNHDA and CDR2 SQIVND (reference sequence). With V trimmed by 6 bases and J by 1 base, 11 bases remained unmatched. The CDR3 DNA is TGTGCCAGTAGCCAGGGACGGGGGGGACGTTCTGGGGCCAACGTCCTGACTTTC. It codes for CASSQGRGGRSGANVLTF.

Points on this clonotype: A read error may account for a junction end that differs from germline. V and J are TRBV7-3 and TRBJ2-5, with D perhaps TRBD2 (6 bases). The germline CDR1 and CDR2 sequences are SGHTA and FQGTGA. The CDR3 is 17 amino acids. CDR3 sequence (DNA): TGCGCCAGCAGCCAAGGGGAGCTAGCGAGGGGTCAAGAGACCCAGTACTTC. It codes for CASSQGELARGQETQYF.

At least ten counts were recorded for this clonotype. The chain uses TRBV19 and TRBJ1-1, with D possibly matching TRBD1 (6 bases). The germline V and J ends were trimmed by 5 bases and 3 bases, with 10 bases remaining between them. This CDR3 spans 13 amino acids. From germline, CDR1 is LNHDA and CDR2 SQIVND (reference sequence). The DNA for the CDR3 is TGTGCCAGTAGTCGACAGGATTACACTGAAGCTTTCTTT. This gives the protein CASSRQDYTEAFF.

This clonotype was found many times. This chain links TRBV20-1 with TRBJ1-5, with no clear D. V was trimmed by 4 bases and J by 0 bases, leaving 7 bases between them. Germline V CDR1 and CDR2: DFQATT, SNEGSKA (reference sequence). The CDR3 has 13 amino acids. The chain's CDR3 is CSAKLTSNQPQHF. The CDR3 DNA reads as TGCAGTGCTAAGCTAACTAGCAATCAGCCCCAGCATTTT.

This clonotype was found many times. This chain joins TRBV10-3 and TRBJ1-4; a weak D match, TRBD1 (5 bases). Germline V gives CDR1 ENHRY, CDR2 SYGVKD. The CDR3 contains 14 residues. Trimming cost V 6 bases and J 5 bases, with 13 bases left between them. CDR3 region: CAISPGKGNEKLFF. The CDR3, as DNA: TGTGCCATCAGCCCTGGGAAGGGGAATGAAAAACTGTTTTTT.

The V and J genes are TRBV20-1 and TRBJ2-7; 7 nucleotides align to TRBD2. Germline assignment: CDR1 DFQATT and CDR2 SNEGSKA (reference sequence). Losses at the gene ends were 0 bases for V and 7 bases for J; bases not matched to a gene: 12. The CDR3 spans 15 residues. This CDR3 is CSAREREGRTGEQYF. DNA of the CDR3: TGCAGTGCTAGAGAGAGGGAGGGGAGAACCGGGGAGCAGTACTTC.

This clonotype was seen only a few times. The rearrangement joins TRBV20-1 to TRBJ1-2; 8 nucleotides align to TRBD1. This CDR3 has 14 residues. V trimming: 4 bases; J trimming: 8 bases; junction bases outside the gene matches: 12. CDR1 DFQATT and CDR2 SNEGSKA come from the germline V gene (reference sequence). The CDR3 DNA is TGCAGTGCTACCTCTTGGGCGGACAGGGAAGGCTACACCTTC. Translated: CSATSWADREGYTF.

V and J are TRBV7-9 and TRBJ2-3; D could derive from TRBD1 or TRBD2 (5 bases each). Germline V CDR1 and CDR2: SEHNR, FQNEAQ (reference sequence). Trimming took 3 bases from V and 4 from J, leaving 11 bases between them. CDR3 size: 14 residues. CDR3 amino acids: CASSLGVQADTQYF. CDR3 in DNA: TGTGCCAGCAGCTTGGGGGTTCAGGCAGATACGCAGTATTTT.

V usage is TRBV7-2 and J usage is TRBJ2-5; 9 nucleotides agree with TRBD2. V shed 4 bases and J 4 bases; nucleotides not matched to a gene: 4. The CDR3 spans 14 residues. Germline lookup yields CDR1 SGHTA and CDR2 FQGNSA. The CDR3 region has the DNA TGTGCCAGCAGCTATAGCGGGAGAGGAGAGACCCAGTACTTC. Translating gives CASSYSGRGETQYF. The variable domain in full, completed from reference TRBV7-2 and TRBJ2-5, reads GAGVSQSPSNKVTEKGKDVELRCDPISGHTALYWYRQSLGQGLEFLIYFQGNSAPDKSGLPSDRFSAERTGGSVSTLTIQRTQQEDSAVYLCASSYSGRGETQYFGPGTRLLVL.

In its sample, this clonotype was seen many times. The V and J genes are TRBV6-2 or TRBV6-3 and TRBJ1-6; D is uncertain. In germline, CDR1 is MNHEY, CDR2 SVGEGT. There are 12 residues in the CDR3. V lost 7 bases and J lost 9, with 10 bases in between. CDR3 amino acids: CASTRGSSPLHF. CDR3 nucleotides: TGTGCCAGCACTCGAGGGAGTTCACCCCTCCACTTT.

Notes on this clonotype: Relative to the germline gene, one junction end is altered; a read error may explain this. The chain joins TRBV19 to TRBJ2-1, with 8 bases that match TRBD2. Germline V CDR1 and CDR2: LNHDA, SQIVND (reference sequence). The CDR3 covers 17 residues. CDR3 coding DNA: TGTGCCAGTGGTATAGTAGGGGTGACTAGCGAGAACAATGAGCAGTTCTTC. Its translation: CASGIVGVTSENNEQFF.

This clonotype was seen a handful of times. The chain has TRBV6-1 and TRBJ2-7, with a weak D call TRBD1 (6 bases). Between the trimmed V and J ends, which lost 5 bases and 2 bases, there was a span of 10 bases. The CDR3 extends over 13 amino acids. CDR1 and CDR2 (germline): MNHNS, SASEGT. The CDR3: CASSRGQTYEQYF. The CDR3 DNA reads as TGTGCCAGCAGTCGAGGACAGACCTACGAGCAGTACTTC.

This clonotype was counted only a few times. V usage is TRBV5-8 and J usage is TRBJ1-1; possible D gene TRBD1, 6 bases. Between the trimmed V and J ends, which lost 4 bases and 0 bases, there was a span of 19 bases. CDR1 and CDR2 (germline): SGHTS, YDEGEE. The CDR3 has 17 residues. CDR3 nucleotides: TGTGCCAGCAGCCCCTGGATCGGGGACATCATGAACACTGAAGCTTTCTTT. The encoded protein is CASSPWIGDIMNTEAFF.

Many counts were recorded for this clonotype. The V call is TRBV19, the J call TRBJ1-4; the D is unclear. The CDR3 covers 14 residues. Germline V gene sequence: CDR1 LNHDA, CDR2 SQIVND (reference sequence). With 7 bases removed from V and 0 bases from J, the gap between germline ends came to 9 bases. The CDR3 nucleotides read TGTGCCAGTACCTACGGGGCAACTAATGAAAAACTGTTTTTT. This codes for CASTYGATNEKLFF.

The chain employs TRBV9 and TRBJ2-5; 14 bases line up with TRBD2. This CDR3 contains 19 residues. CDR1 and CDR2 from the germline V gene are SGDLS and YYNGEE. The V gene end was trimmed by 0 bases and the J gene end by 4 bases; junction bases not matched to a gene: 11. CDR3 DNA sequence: TGTGCCAGCAGCGTAGTGACCGGGACTAGCGGGAGAATGGGAGAGACCCAGTACTTC. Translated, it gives CASSVVTGTSGRMGETQYF. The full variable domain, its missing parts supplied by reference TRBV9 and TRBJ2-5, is DSGVTQTPKHLITATGQRVTLRCSPRSGDLSVYWYQQSLDQGLQFLIQYYNGEERAKGNILERFSAQQFPDLHSELNLSSLELGDSALYFCASSVVTGTSGRMGETQYFGPGTRLLVL.

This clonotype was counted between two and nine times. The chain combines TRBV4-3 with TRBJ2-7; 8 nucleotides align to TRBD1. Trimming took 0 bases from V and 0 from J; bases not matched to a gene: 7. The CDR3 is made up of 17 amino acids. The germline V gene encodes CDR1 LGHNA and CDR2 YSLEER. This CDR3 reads CASSQDRIGTGSYEQYF. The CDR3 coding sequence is TGCGCCAGCAGCCAAGATCGTATTGGGACAGGCTCCTACGAGCAGTACTTC.

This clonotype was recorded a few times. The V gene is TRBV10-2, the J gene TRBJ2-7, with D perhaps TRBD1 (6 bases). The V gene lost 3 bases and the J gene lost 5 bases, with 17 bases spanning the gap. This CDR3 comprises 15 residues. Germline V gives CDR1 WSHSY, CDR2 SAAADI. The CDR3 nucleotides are TGCGCCAGCAGTGAAGCAGGGGCTAGGACTGACGAGCAGTACTTC. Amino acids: CASSEAGARTDEQYF.

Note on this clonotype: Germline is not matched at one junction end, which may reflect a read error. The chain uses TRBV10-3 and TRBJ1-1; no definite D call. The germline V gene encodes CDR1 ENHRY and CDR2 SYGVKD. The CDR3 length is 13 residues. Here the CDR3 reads CAISESERTEAFF. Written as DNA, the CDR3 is TGTGCCATCAGCGAGTCGGAACGTACTGAAGCTTTCTTT.

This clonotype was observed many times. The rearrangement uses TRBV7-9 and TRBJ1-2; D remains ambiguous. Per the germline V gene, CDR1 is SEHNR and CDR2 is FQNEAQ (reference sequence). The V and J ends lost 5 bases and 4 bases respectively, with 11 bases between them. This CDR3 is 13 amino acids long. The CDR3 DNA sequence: TGTGCCAGCAGCCCCTCAGGCGGCTATGGCTACACCTTC. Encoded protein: CASSPSGGYGYTF.

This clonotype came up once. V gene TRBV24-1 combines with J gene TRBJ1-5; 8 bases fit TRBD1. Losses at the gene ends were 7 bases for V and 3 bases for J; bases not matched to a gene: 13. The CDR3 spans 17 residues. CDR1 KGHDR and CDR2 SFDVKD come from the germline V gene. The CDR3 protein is CATSSPGQGYPNQPQHF. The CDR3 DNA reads TGTGCCACCAGCAGCCCCGGACAGGGCTATCCCAATCAGCCCCAGCATTTT.

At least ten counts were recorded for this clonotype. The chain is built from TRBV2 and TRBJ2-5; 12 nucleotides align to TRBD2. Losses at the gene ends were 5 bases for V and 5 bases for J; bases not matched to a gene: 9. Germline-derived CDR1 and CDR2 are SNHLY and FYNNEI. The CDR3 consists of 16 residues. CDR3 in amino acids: CASSPETSGGRETQYF. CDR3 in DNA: TGTGCCAGCAGTCCGGAGACTAGCGGGGGCAGGGAGACCCAGTACTTC.

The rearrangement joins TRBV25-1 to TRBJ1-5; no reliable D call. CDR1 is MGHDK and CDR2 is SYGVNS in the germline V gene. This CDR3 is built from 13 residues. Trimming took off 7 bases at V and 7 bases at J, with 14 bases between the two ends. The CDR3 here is CASTPVRDQPQHF. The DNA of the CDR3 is TGTGCCAGCACCCCCGTCCGAGACCAGCCCCAGCATTTT.

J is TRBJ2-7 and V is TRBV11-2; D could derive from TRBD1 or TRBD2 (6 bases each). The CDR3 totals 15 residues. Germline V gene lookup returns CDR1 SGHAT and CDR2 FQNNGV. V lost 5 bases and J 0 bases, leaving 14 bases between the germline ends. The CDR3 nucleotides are TGTGCCAGCAGCCTCTGGGGGGCCGTCTCCTACGAGCAGTACTTC. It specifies CASSLWGAVSYEQYF.

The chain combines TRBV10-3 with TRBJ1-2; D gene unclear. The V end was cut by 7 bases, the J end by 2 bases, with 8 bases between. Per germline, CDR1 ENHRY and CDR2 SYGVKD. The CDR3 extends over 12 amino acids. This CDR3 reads CAITGLNYGYTF. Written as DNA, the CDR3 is TGTGCCATCACCGGCCTCAACTATGGCTACACCTTC.